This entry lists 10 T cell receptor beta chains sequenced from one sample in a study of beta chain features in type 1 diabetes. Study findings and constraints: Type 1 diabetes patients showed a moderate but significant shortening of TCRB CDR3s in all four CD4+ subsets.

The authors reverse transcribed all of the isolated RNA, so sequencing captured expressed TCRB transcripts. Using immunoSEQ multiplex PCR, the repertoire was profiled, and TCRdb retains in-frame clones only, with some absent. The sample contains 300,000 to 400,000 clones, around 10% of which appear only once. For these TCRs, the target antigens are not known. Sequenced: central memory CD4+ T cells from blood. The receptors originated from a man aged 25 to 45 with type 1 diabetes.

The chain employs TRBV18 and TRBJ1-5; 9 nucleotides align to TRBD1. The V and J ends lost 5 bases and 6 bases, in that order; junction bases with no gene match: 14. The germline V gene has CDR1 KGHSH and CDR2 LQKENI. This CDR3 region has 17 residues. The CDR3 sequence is CASSAGTGMNLGQPQHF. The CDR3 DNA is TGTGCCAGCTCAGCCGGGACAGGGATGAATCTTGGTCAGCCCCAGCATTTT.

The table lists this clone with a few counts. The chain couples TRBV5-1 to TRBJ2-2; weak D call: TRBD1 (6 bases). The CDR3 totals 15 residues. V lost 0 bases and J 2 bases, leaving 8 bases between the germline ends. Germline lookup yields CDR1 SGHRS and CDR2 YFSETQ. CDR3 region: CASSLEQGNTGELFF. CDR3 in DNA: TGCGCCAGCAGCTTGGAACAGGGAAACACCGGGGAGCTGTTTTTT.

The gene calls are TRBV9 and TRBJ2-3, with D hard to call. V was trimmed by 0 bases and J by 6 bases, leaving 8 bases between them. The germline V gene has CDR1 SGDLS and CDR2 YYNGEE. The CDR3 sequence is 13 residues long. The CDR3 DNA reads TGTGCCAGCAGCGTAGCTACGCTTGATACGCAGTATTTT. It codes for CASSVATLDTQYF.

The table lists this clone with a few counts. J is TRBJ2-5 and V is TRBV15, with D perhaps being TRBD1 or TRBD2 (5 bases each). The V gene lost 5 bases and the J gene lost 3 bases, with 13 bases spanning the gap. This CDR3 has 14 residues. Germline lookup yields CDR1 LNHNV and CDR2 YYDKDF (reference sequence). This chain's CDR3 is CATSSHLGEETQYF. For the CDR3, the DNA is TGTGCCACCAGCTCGCACCTGGGGGAAGAGACCCAGTACTTC.

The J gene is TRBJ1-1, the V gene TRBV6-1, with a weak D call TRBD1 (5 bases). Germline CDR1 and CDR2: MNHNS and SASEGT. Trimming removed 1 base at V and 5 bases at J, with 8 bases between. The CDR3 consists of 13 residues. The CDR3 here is CASSEGGFTEAFF. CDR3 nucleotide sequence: TGTGCCAGCAGTGAAGGGGGGTTTACTGAAGCTTTCTTT.

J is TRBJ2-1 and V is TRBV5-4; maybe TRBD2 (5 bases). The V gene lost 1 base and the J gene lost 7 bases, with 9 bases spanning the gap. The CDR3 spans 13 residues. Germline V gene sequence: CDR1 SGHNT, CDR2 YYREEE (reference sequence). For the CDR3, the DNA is TGTGCCAGCAGCTTGTGGATAGCGAATGAGCAGTTCTTC. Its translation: CASSLWIANEQFF.

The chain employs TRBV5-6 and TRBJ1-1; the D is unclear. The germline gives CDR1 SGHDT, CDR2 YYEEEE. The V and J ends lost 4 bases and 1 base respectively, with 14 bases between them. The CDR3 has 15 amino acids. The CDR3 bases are TGTGCCAGCAGCCCGGGAGGTATGGCGAACACTGAAGCTTTCTTT. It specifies CASSPGGMANTEAFF.

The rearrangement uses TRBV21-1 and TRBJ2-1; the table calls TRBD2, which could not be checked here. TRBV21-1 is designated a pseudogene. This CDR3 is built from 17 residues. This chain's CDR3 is CASSKVRTSGIYNEQFF. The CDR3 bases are TGTGCCAGCAGCAAAGTCAGGACTAGCGGTATCTACAATGAGCAGTTCTTC.

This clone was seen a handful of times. CDR3 amino acids: CASTLGASGGGEQFF. The CDR3 coding sequence is TGTGCCAGCACCCTGGGGGCTAGCGGAGGCGGTGAGCAGTTCTTC. The chain carries TRBV5-5 and TRBJ2-1; a weak D match, TRBD2 (7 bases). CDR1 and CDR2 (germline): SGHKS, YYEKEE (reference sequence). There are 15 residues in the CDR3. Between the trimmed V and J ends, which lost 6 bases and 9 bases, there was a span of 22 bases.

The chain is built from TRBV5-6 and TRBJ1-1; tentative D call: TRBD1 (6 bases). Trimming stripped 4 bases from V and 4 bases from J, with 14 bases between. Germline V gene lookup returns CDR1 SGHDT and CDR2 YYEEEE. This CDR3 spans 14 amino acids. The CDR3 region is CASSRPGGGTEAFF. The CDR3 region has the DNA TGTGCCAGCAGCCGCCCGGGAGGGGGCACTGAAGCTTTCTTT.